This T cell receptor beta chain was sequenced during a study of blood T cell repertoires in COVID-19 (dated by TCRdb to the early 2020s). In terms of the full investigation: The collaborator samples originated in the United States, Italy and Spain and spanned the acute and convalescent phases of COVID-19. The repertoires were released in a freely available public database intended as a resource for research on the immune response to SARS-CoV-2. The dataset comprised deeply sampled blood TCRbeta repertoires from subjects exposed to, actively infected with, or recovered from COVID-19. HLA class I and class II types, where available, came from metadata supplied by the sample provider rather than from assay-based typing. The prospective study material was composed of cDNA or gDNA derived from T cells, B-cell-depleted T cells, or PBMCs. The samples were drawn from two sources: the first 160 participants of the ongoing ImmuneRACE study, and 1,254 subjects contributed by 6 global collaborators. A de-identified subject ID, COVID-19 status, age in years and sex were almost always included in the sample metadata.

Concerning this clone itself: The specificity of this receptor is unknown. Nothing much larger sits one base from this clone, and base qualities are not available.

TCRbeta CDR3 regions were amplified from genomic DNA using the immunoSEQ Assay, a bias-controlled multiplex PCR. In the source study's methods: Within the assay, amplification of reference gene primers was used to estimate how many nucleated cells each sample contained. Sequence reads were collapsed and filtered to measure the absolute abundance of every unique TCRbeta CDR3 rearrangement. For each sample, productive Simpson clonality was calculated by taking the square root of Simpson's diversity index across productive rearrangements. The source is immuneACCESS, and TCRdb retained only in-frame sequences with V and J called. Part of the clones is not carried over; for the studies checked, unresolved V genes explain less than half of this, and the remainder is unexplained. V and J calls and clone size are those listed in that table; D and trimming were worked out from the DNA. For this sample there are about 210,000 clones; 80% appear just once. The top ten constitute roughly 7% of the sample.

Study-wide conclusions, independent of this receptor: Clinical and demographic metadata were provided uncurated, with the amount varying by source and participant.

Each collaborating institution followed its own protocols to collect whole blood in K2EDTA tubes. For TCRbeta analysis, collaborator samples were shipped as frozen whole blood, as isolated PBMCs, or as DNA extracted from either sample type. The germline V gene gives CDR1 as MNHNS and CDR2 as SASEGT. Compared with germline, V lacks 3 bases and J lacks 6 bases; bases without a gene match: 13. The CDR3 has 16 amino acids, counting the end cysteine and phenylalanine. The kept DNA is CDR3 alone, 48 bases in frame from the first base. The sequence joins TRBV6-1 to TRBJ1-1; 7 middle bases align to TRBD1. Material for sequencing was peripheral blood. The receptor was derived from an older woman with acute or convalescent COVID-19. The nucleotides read TGTGCCAGCAGTGAGGGCAGGGGGAAGACGATCGCTGAAGCTTTCTTT. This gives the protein CASSEGRGKTIAEAFF.